These 10 T cell receptor beta chains share one sample of origin, sequenced in a study of cytomegalovirus exposure and HLA in healthy donors. Produced via immunoSEQ multiplex PCR; TCRdb's table is partial and in-frame only. Among approximately 240,000 clones listed, around nine tenths were seen once. Source material: PBMCs. Source of these receptors: a woman between 18 and 30 years old in good health and CMV-seronegative.

This clone was seen only a few times. J is TRBJ2-7 and V is TRBV11-2, with 9 positions matching TRBD1. The CDR3 consists of 15 residues. V was clipped by 5 bases and J by 2 bases; unmatched bases: 7. The V gene's germline CDR1 is SGHAT and CDR2 FQNNGV. Here the CDR3 DNA reads TGTGCCAGCAGCGGCCCGGACAGGGGAACCTACGAGCAGTACTTC. Translating it yields CASSGPDRGTYEQYF.

The chain uses TRBV5-8 and TRBJ2-3; D might be TRBD1 (6 bases). The germline V gene encodes CDR1 SGHTS and CDR2 YDEGEE. The V end was cut by 4 bases, the J end by 4 bases, with 16 bases between. The CDR3 totals 15 residues. The CDR3 here is CASSTNRVSADTQYF. The CDR3, as DNA: TGTGCCAGCAGCACGAACAGGGTCTCGGCAGATACGCAGTATTTT.

This chain connects TRBV10-3 to TRBJ1-2; 9 nucleotides line up with TRBD1. Looked up from germline, CDR1 is ENHRY and CDR2 is SYGVKD. Losses at the gene ends were 6 bases for V and 8 bases for J; bases not matched to a gene: 16. CDR3 length: 16 residues. The CDR3 loop is CAIREKYRDRARGYTF. CDR3 nucleotide sequence: TGTGCCATCAGGGAAAAATACCGGGACAGGGCTCGAGGCTACACCTTC.

The CDR3 sequence is CASSFLQADEQFF. In DNA form, the CDR3 reads TGTGCCAGCAGCTTCCTGCAAGCGGATGAGCAGTTCTTC. This sequence joins TRBV7-3 and TRBJ2-1, with D possibly matching TRBD2 (5 bases). In germline, CDR1 is SGHTA, CDR2 FQGTGA. Trimming removed 3 bases at V and 8 bases at J, with 11 bases between. The CDR3 has 13 amino acids.

The chain carries TRBV10-3 and TRBJ1-1; weak D call: TRBD1 (6 bases). V was trimmed by 6 bases and J by 2 bases, leaving 13 bases between them. The CDR3 contains 14 residues. Germline CDR1 is ENHRY and CDR2 is SYGVKD. Here the CDR3 reads CAIRVTGYNTEAFF. Here the CDR3 DNA reads TGTGCCATCAGGGTGACAGGATATAACACTGAAGCTTTCTTT.

The V call is TRBV10-3, the J call TRBJ2-7; unclear D gene. The germline V gene has CDR1 ENHRY and CDR2 SYGVKD. This CDR3 is built from 15 residues. V was trimmed by 4 bases and J by 3 bases, leaving 16 bases between them. CDR3 in amino acids: CAISGIQVADYEQYF. CDR3 DNA sequence: TGTGCCATCAGTGGGATCCAGGTTGCAGACTACGAGCAGTACTTC.

As to this clone: One junction end does not reproduce the germline sequence, and a read error may be involved. The chain employs TRBV7-2 and TRBJ2-7; 10 bases align to TRBD1. This CDR3 has 15 amino acids. The germline CDR1 and CDR2 sequences are SGHTA and FQGNSA. The CDR3 loop is CASSLDRGLSYEQYF. Written as DNA, the CDR3 is TGTGCCAGCAGTTTAGACAGGGGGCTCTCCTACGAGCAGTACTTC.

The CDR3 is CASSPDREVYGYTF. DNA for the CDR3: TGCGCCAGCAGCCCCGACAGGGAAGTATATGGCTACACCTTC. This chain joins TRBV5-1 and TRBJ1-2; 7 bases agree with TRBD1. This CDR3 has 14 residues. J gave up 5 bases and V 4 bases, and 8 bases lay outside the gene matches. The germline V gene has CDR1 SGHRS and CDR2 YFSETQ.

The V gene is TRBV5-1, the J gene TRBJ2-1; D not certain. This CDR3 comprises 13 residues. V lost 4 bases and J lost 10, with 15 bases in between. Germline V gene data show CDR1 as SGHRS and CDR2 as YFSETQ. In DNA form, the CDR3 reads TGCGCCAGCAGCCCACTCGGTCTCGGGGAGCAGTTCTTC. This sequence encodes CASSPLGLGEQFF. Full variable domain (rest looked up from reference TRBV5-1 and TRBJ2-1): KAGVTQTPRYLIKTRGQQVTLSCSPISGHRSVSWYQQTPGQGLQFLFEYFSETQRNKGNFPGRFSGRQFSNSRSEMNVSTLELGDSALYLCASSPLGLGEQFFGPGTRLTVL.

This clone appeared a single time. The genes are TRBV5-4 and TRBJ1-1; D is ambiguous. The CDR3 spans 16 residues. V was cut by 3 bases and J by 5 bases, with 20 bases left in between. Germline V gene data show CDR1 as SGHNT and CDR2 as YYREEE (reference sequence). CDR3 region: CASSYMGGPPGTEAFF. The CDR3 nucleotides read TGTGCCAGCAGCTATATGGGTGGACCCCCGGGGACTGAAGCTTTCTTT.